Following are 6 T cell receptor beta chains from one sample sequenced in a study of CD8 T cells in Susac syndrome. 0.5 to 1 ug RNA was reverse transcribed with random hexamers. MiXCR, run by TCRdb on the immunoSEQ multiplex PCR reads, gives a single entry per CDR3 protein. The table includes 150,000 to 200,000 distinct CDR3 sequences, 90% to 95% detected once. Sample: CD8+ T cells from PBMCs. The receptors originated from a human donor with multiple sclerosis.

This chain uses TRBV13 with TRBJ2-3; possibly TRBD2 for D (5 bases). The CDR3 spans 15 residues. The germline gives CDR1 PRHDT, CDR2 FYEKMQ (reference sequence). Trimming removed 4 bases from V and 2 bases from J, with 13 bases in between. This CDR3 reads CASSSREGDTDTQYF. CDR3 bases: TGTGCCAGCAGCTCCCGGGAAGGAGACACAGATACGCAGTATTTT.

Of note for this clonotype: At one end the junction does not follow the germline gene, possibly because of a read error. The gene calls are TRBV19 and TRBJ2-5, with D perhaps TRBD2 (6 bases). The CDR3 runs to 18 residues. Germline loops: CDR1 LNHDA, CDR2 SQIVND (reference sequence). The CDR3 here is CASSVDGTDGGVQETQYF. The CDR3 nucleotides are TGTGCCAGTAGTGTAGACGGGACCGACGGCGGGGTCCAAGAGACCCAGTACTTC.

J is TRBJ2-1 and V is TRBV13, with D perhaps TRBD2 (6 bases). The V end lost 5 bases, the J end lost 8 bases, and 13 bases lay between the germline ends. Germline V gene sequence: CDR1 PRHDT, CDR2 FYEKMQ (reference sequence). The CDR3 covers 13 residues. The CDR3 reads CASSPRESYEQFF. CDR3 coding DNA: TGTGCCAGCAGCCCCCGGGAGAGCTATGAGCAGTTCTTC.

In this sample, this clonotype turned up once. The V gene is TRBV6-5, the J gene TRBJ2-5, with 8 nucleotides matching TRBD2. This CDR3 contains 13 residues. Per germline, CDR1 MNHEY and CDR2 SVGAGI. V lost 6 bases, J lost 6 bases, and 6 bases stayed unmatched. This CDR3 reads CASSLSGSQTQYF. In nucleotides, the CDR3 is TGTGCCAGCAGCCTAAGCGGGAGTCAGACCCAGTACTTC.

This chain links TRBV5-1 with TRBJ2-4; 11 bases line up with TRBD2. The length of the CDR3 is 15 residues. Germline V gene sequence: CDR1 SGHRS, CDR2 YFSETQ. J was trimmed by 8 bases and V by 2 bases; bases with no gene match: 6. The CDR3, as DNA: TGCGCCAGCAGCTTCACTAGCGGGAGAATGTACATTCAGTACTTC. It encodes CASSFTSGRMYIQYF.

The chain couples TRBV7-9 to TRBJ2-4; 7 bases align to TRBD1. CDR3 length equals 14 residues. Per the germline V gene, CDR1 is SEHNR and CDR2 is FQNEAQ (reference sequence). This CDR3 is CAASGGRAKNIQYF. The CDR3 region has the DNA TGTGCAGCCTCAGGGGGAAGGGCCAAAAACATTCAGTACTTC.